This record concerns one TCR beta chain sequence. Antigen unknown. These data are taken from a study of radiotherapy plus CTLA-4 blockade in lung cancer. Overall study findings and caveats: According to reports, early shifts in blood T cell clones, alongside interferon-beta, forecast response most accurately.

The table came from immunoSEQ multiplex PCR; TCRdb's copy has only in-frame clones and leaves some out. This sample has approximately 50,000 clones; about 80% occur once, and the top ten carry 5% to 6.5%. Focal radiation with ipilimumab CTLA-4 blockade was given to patients with chemo-refractory metastatic non-small-cell lung cancer. The V end lost 1 base, the J end lost 1 base, and 16 bases lay between the germline ends. Per germline, CDR1 WSHSY and CDR2 SAAADI. CDR3 length equals 17 residues. The chain couples TRBV10-2 to TRBJ1-1, with D possibly being TRBD1 (6 bases). The receptor comes from a human donor with non-small cell lung cancer whose response to radiotherapy plus ipilimumab could not be evaluated. The sequencing here drew on peripheral blood, taken from a patient treated with radiotherapy plus ipilimumab. The CDR3 DNA reads as TGCGCCAGCAGTGAGTTTTTGGCAGGGGCAACGAACACTGAAGCTTTCTTT. Translation: CASSEFLAGATNTEAFF.